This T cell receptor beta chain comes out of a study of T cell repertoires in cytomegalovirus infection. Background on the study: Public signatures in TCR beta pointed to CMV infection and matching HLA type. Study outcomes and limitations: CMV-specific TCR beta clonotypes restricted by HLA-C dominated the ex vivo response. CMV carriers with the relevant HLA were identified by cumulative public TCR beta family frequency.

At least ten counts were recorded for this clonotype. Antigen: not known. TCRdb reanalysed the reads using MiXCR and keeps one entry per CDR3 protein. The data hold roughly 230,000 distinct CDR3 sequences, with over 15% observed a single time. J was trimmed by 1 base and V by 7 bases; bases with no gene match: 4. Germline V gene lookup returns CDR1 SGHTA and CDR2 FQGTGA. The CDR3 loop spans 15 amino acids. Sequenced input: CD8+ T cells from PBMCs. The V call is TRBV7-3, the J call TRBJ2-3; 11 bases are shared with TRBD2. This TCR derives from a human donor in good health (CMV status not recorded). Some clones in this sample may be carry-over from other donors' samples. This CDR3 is CASKKTSGGTDTQYF. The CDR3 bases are TGTGCCAGCAAAAAGACTAGCGGGGGCACAGATACGCAGTATTTT.